The T cell receptor beta chain described here comes from a study of blood T cell repertoires in COVID-19. The ends lost 2 bases at V and 2 bases at J; junction bases unmatched: 9. The CDR3 consists of 18 residues. Germline V gene lookup returns CDR1 SGHTA and CDR2 FQGNSA. As originally analysed: Nucleated cell number was recorded as an estimate derived from reference gene primer amplification. The repertoire was sequenced with immunoSEQ multiplex PCR; TCRdb's copy has only in-frame clones and lacks some. V and J calls plus clone size are reproduced from that table; the DNA served to infer D and trimming. The data show approximately 200,000 clones, about nine tenths seen once.

The chain uses TRBV7-2 and TRBJ1-3, with 10 bases matching TRBD1. The clonotype was recovered from a man aged 25 to 45 with COVID-19, enrolled during active disease. The source material was peripheral blood. The CDR3 sequence: CASSLSGQGIIAGNTIYF. DNA for the CDR3: TGTGCCAGCAGCTTATCGGGACAGGGGATAATAGCTGGAAACACCATATATTTT.